What follows are 9 T cell receptor beta chains derived from one specimen sequenced in a study of OX40 agonist ivuxolimab in advanced cancers. Measured with immunoSEQ multiplex PCR; TCRdb has only the in-frame clones, and not every one. The profile shows around 92,000 clones, approximately 88% of them singletons. This specimen was CD4+ or CD8+ T cells sorted from blood, taken in a trial of the OX40 agonist ivuxolimab. The receptors here all came from an adult with an advanced solid tumor such as melanoma, head and neck, liver or kidney cancer.

J is TRBJ2-4 and V is TRBV7-9; tentatively, D is TRBD1 or TRBD2 (5 bases each). Germline V gene lookup returns CDR1 SEHNR and CDR2 FQNEAQ (reference sequence). V shed 3 bases and J shed 6 bases, with 15 bases lying between them. There are 15 residues in the CDR3. The DNA of the CDR3 is TGTGCCAGCAGCTTTGGGGCCAGGGAGACAAACATTCAGTACTTC. Translation: CASSFGARETNIQYF.

This chain's CDR3 is CASSLGLGTLNEKLFF. In nucleotides, the CDR3 is TGTGCCAGCAGCTTGGGACTTGGGACCCTTAATGAAAAACTGTTTTTT. V usage is TRBV5-5 and J usage is TRBJ1-4; D perhaps matches TRBD1 (5 bases). The V end was cut by 0 bases, the J end by 4 bases, with 13 bases between. This CDR3 has 16 amino acids. From germline, CDR1 is SGHKS and CDR2 YYEKEE (reference sequence).

The chain is built from TRBV19 and TRBJ1-3, with D unclear. Trimming removed 5 bases at V and 1 base at J, with 9 bases between. The CDR3 contains 14 residues. Germline CDR1 reads LNHDA; CDR2 reads SQIVND (reference sequence). The CDR3 DNA follows: TGTGCCAGTAGTGTTACGGGGTCTGGAAACACCATATATTTT. This sequence encodes CASSVTGSGNTIYF.

The rearrangement uses TRBV7-2 and TRBJ2-5; unclear D gene. CDR1 and CDR2 from the germline V gene are SGHTA and FQGNSA. The CDR3 is made up of 14 amino acids. Trimming took off 1 base at V and 8 bases at J, with 14 bases between the two ends. DNA for the CDR3: TGTGCCAGCAGCTTAGAGTGGCCGTTCGGCACCCAGTACTTC. It specifies CASSLEWPFGTQYF.

The rearrangement uses TRBV18 and TRBJ2-1, with TRBD2 matching over 7 bases. The CDR3 covers 16 residues. V shed 3 bases and J 7 bases; nucleotides not matched to a gene: 12. From germline, CDR1 is KGHSH and CDR2 LQKENI. CDR3 protein: CASSPPQGGGDNEQFF. Here the CDR3 DNA reads TGTGCCAGCTCACCGCCACAAGGTGGGGGGGATAATGAGCAGTTCTTC.

The rearrangement links TRBV25-1 to TRBJ1-4; D is undetermined. V lost 3 bases, J lost 4 bases, and 15 bases lay in between. The CDR3 runs 16 residues. Germline V gene sequence: CDR1 MGHDK, CDR2 SYGVNS. The CDR3 protein is CASSDWEDWNNEKLFF. As DNA, the CDR3 is TGTGCCAGCAGTGATTGGGAGGATTGGAATAATGAAAAACTGTTTTTT.

The chain uses TRBV9 and TRBJ1-5; 7 bases line up with TRBD1. This CDR3 has 15 amino acids. The germline V gene has CDR1 SGDLS and CDR2 YYNGEE. V lost 2 bases to trimming and J lost 4 bases; unmatched junction nucleotides: 6. For the CDR3, the DNA is TGTGCCAGCAGCGTTGGGGGACAGTTAAATCAGCCCCAGCATTTT. It is translated as CASSVGGQLNQPQHF.

This clone has just one count. The chain links TRBV2 to TRBJ2-1, with D possibly being TRBD1 or TRBD2 (5 bases each). Trimming left V 2 bases short and J 6 bases short, with 14 bases between. The CDR3 loop spans 15 amino acids. CDR1 is SNHLY and CDR2 is FYNNEI in the germline V gene. For the CDR3, the DNA is TGTGCCAGCAGTGAAATGGGGACCCTTCCCAATGAGCAGTTCTTC. Its translation: CASSEMGTLPNEQFF.

This rearrangement joins TRBV27 to TRBJ1-5; D is unclear. Germline CDR1 is MNHEY and CDR2 is SMNVEV (reference sequence). V was trimmed by 3 bases and J by 2 bases, leaving 5 bases between them. The CDR3 spans 13 residues. This CDR3 reads CASSFLGNQPQHF. In nucleotides, the CDR3 is TGTGCCAGCAGTTTTTTAGGCAATCAGCCCCAGCATTTT.